Listed below are T cell receptor beta chains from one sample, sequenced in a study of T cells in Graves' hyperthyroidism and ophthalmopathy. TCRdb recomputed calls from the multiplex PCR reads with MiXCR, one row per CDR3 protein. The sample has 650,000 to 850,000 distinct CDR3 sequences; over 15% are singletons. The sample consisted of blood. The receptors originated from a woman between 45 and 60 years old with Graves' hyperthyroidism that later progressed to Graves' ophthalmopathy. Each CDR3 is given with its conserved first and last residue. A D gene is named only where the DNA matches it firmly. Size is omitted from some rows. Given values are once, few, many or a class for expanded clones.

d_call clone_size j_call v_call cdr3_nt cdr3_aa
TRBD2 many TRBJ2-5 TRBV7-2 TGTGCCAGCAGCCCCGGACTAGCGCCCGAAGAGACCCAGTACTTC CASSPGLAPEETQYF
TRBD1 many TRBJ2-1 TRBV20-1 TGCAGTGCTCGGACAGGGAGATACAATGAGCAGTTCTTC CSARTGRYNEQFF
NA many TRBJ1-2 TRBV11-2 TGTGCCAGCAGCCGAGCCGGACAAACCTATGGCTACACCTTC CASSRAGQTYGYTF
NA NA TRBJ2-1 TRBV28 TGTGCCAGCACCCCGGCGGGCCCTTACAATGAGCAGTTCTTC CASTPAGPYNEQFF
TRBD1 NA TRBJ1-1 TRBV19 TGTGCCAGTAGTATCCCCCCGGGACAGGAGGACACTGAAGCTTTCTTT CASSIPPGQEDTEAFF
NA NA TRBJ1-3 TRBV20-1 TGCAGTGCGGACGACAGGAACTCTGGAAACACCATATATTTT CSADDRNSGNTIYF
NA many TRBJ2-5 TRBV11-3 TGTGCCAGCAGCAAGGGAGAGACCCAGTACTTC CASSKGETQYF
NA NA TRBJ1-4 TRBV6-2/TRBV6-3 TGTGCCAGCAGCTTCGTTGAAATCGGACGGTATAATGAAAAACTGTTTTTT CASSFVEIGRYNEKLFF
TRBD2 many TRBJ2-5 TRBV11-2 TGTGCCAGCAGCCCCGAAGGGATGCGGGGGGGCCGGGAGACCCAGTACTTC CASSPEGMRGGRETQYF
NA many TRBJ1-1 TRBV18 TGTGCCAGCTCAATCCAACAGGGACCCACTGAAGCTTTCTTT CASSIQQGPTEAFF
TRBD2 few TRBJ2-5 TRBV4-1 TGCGCCAGCAGCGGACTAGCGGGGTCCCAAGGGGAGACCCAGTACTTC CASSGLAGSQGETQYF
NA NA TRBJ1-6 TRBV5-4 TGTGCCAGCAGCTTGCGGCCACAGGCGTCTTCACCCCTCCACTTT CASSLRPQASSPLHF
NA many TRBJ1-3 TRBV7-9 TGTGCCAGCAGCCTCCTGAGCTCTGGAAACACCATATATTTT CASSLLSSGNTIYF
TRBD1 NA TRBJ1-2 TRBV10-3 TGTGCCATCAGGGAGACAGGGAACTATGGCTACACCTTC CAIRETGNYGYTF
NA many TRBJ1-4 TRBV9 TGTGCCAGCAGCGCAGGAACTAATGAAAAACTGTTTTTT CASSAGTNEKLFF
TRBD1 many TRBJ1-3 TRBV30 TGTGCCTGGACTGAACAGGGGTTCTCTGGAAACACCATATATTTT CAWTEQGFSGNTIYF
TRBD1 many TRBJ1-6 TRBV20-1 TGCAGTGCTAGCCTGGACAGGGGTGTACCTTTCCACTTT CSASLDRGVPFHF
TRBD1 many TRBJ2-7 TRBV20-1 TGCAGTGCTAGAAGTGGCGGGACAGGGCGGGACGAGCAGTACTTC CSARSGGTGRDEQYF
NA few TRBJ2-2 TRBV5-4 TGTGCCAGCAGATTGATGAGAACCGGGGAGCTGTTTTTT CASRLMRTGELFF
NA NA TRBJ2-7 TRBV4-1 TGCGCCAGCAGCCCACGGGAACAGGGTTACTACGAGCAGTACTTC CASSPREQGYYEQYF
TRBD1 many TRBJ1-2 TRBV30 TGTGCCTGGAGTCTCAGGGGGCCGGTTGGCTACACCTTC CAWSLRGPVGYTF
TRBD2 NA TRBJ2-1 TRBV20-1 TGCAGTGCTAGGCCCCCTACTAGCGGGGTATACAATGAGCAGTTCTTC CSARPPTSGVYNEQFF
NA NA TRBJ2-5 TRBV5-1 TGCGCCAGCAGCTTGGGCCCCACTGGGGACGAGACCCAGTACTTC CASSLGPTGDETQYF
NA NA TRBJ1-5 TRBV19 TGTGCCAGTAGTATGATACAAGGGTATGATCAGCCCCAGCATTTT CASSMIQGYDQPQHF
NA once TRBJ2-1 TRBV19 TGTGCCAGTAGGCAACCTGACATCTCCTACAATGAGCAGTTCTTC CASRQPDISYNEQFF